The entry that follows covers one TCR beta chain sequence. The germline V gene encodes CDR1 SNHLY and CDR2 FYNNEI. This CDR3 is 14 amino acids long. Germline trimming cut 7 bases from V and 2 bases from J; bases unmatched to any gene: 6. The data belong to a study of blood T cell repertoires in COVID-19. Here immunoSEQ multiplex PCR was the method, and the copy in TCRdb shows in-frame clones only, minus some. The sample holds approximately 380,000 clones; about 89% are singletons and the top ten take about 0.86%. Someone with COVID-19 had been met by exposed participants within 2 weeks before study entry.

The V and J genes are TRBV2 and TRBJ1-1; 8 bases map to TRBD1. Sequencing input: PBMCs or T cells enriched from blood (not recorded which). This sequence was found in a woman aged 40-49 years who had been exposed to COVID-19. The DNA for the CDR3 is TGTGCCAGCACGCTCCAGGGGGCCAACACTGAAGCTTTCTTT. This gives the protein CASTLQGANTEAFF.